This T cell receptor (beta chain) emerged from a study of cytomegalovirus exposure and HLA in healthy donors. On this clone itself: Antigen specificity is unknown.

Clones were read by immunoSEQ multiplex PCR, and TCRdb kept only the in-frame ones, dropping some. The table shows about 160,000 clones, with around nine tenths occurring only once. This CDR3 comprises 14 residues. V lost 4 bases and J 4 bases, leaving 13 bases between the germline ends. CDR1 is MGHRA, CDR2 YSYEKL, per germline. The study's findings and limits: The authors enumerated 150 to 200 TCR beta chains as linked to cytomegalovirus. Rarity held for most TCR sequences, but there were some public TCRs that occurred in many donors.

The sequence was collected from a woman in her late teens or twenties in good health and CMV-seropositive. The gene calls are TRBV4-1 and TRBJ1-2; D uncertain. The specimen sequenced was PBMCs. DNA for the CDR3: TGCGCCAGCAGCCTTACCGCGGTTTCCTATGGCTACACCTTC. As protein: CASSLTAVSYGYTF.